The source of this T cell receptor beta chain is a study of blood T cells in healthy people across ages. Combining a sample-barcoded 5' primer with a J-beta primer mix, a second PCR ran for roughly 7 to 11 cycles. Individual samples furnished no less than 3 million CDR3-containing paired-end reads apiece. TCRdb independently ran MiXCR on the 5' RACE reads; one entry per CDR3 protein. The repertoire holds 1 million to 1.2 million distinct CDR3 sequences, with around two fifths as singletons. General study findings and limits: Age advanced and TCR beta diversity per million T cells fell, roughly linearly.

Germline V gene sequence: CDR1 SGHTA, CDR2 FQGNSA. The V end lost 1 base, the J end lost 5 bases, and 8 bases lay between the germline ends. The CDR3 extends over 13 amino acids. With regard to this clonotype: Antigen: not known.

Material for sequencing was blood. The chain is built from TRBV7-2 and TRBJ2-5; D is unresolved. The source is a man between 18 and 35 years old in good health. As DNA, the CDR3 is TGTGCCAGCAGCTTAGTACAAGCGGAGACCCAGTACTTC. Encoded protein: CASSLVQAETQYF.